This T cell receptor beta chain was found in a study of Ad26.COV2.S vaccination and SARS-CoV-2 variants. Regarding the study as a whole: Substantial breadth in spike-specific CD8+ and CD4+ T cell responses was reportedly seen after vaccination.

TCRdb's table, derived via immunoSEQ multiplex PCR, lists solely in-frame clones and lacks some. The table has about 370,000 clones, approximately 89% seen once. From germline, CDR1 is MNHNY and CDR2 SVGAGI (reference sequence). Trimming pared 5 bases from V and 1 base from J, leaving 17 bases between. The CDR3 runs to 16 residues. Comment on this clone: The target antigen is unknown.

The treatment was: roughly 20 received Ad26.COV2.S at low or high dose, single or two shots; several received placebo; per-sample allocation not given. The investigators took samples on day 63 after the first vaccine or placebo injection. This chain uses TRBV6-6 with TRBJ1-1; D gene unclear. The material was peripheral blood, obtained in a trial of Ad26.COV2.S vaccine versus placebo. The clonotype comes from a person aged 18-65 years who received the Ad26.COV2.S COVID-19 vaccine or a placebo. The CDR3 DNA reads TGTGCCAGCAGTCCCAGACCGACCCTGTCGAACACTGAAGCTTTCTTT. This gives the protein CASSPRPTLSNTEAFF.